Following are 24 T cell receptor beta chains from one sample sequenced in a study of somatic mutations in cytotoxic T cells in rheumatoid arthritis listed by TCRdb under 2017. The library relied on the immunoSEQ multiplex PCR assay. What TCRdb holds here is the immuneACCESS table cut down to in-frame rearrangements. Part of the clones is not present; checked against another copy, under half of the missing clones reflect an unresolved V gene, and the others are unexplained. This sample is represented by approximately 30,000 clones; 82% of them were singletons. The ten most abundant clones make up 7.5% to 9.5% of the sample. The material sequenced was CD8+ T cells sorted from blood. The receptors come from an adult with rheumatoid arthritis.

This clone appeared a few times. CDR3 amino acids: CARSLGQGAYNEQFF. CDR3 DNA sequence: TGTGCCAGAAGCTTGGGACAGGGGGCCTACAATGAGCAGTTCTTC. This chain links TRBV5-3 with TRBJ2-1; 9 bases match TRBD1. TRBV5-3 is given ORF status, its function remaining uncertain. The CDR3 has 15 amino acids. The trim removed 0 bases at V and 2 bases at J, leaving 0 bases unmatched.

The sample holds a few counts of this clone. V usage is TRBV27 and J usage is TRBJ1-2, with 8 bases aligning to TRBD1. Germline V gene data show CDR1 as MNHEY and CDR2 as SMNVEV (reference sequence). The CDR3 runs 13 residues. With V trimmed by 6 bases and J by 6 bases, 6 bases remained unmatched. The CDR3 DNA is TGTGCCAGCAGCAGGACAGGGAGGAATGGCTACACCTTC. Residues: CASSRTGRNGYTF.

The chain is built from TRBV15 and TRBJ2-1; 9 nucleotides line up with TRBD1. The junction had 6 bases not matched to a gene; V was cut back by 2 bases and J by 4 bases. CDR3 size: 16 residues. Germline V CDR1 and CDR2: LNHNV, YYDKDF (reference sequence). The CDR3, as DNA: TGTGCCACCAGCAGAACGCCCGGGACAGGGTACAATGAGCAGTTCTTC. Its translation: CATSRTPGTGYNEQFF.

This chain uses TRBV5-4 with TRBJ2-7; 7 bases align to TRBD1. CDR1 is SGHNT, CDR2 YYREEE, per germline (reference sequence). The V gene end was trimmed by 0 bases and the J gene end by 3 bases; junction bases not matched to a gene: 0. CDR3 size: 13 residues. CDR3 coding DNA: TGTGCCAGCAGCTTGGACAGGGGCTACGAGCAGTACTTC. Encoded protein: CASSLDRGYEQYF.

V and J are TRBV19 and TRBJ1-1; D is uncertain. V was cut by 2 bases and J by 7 bases, with 17 bases left in between. This CDR3 region has 15 residues. Germline CDR1 LNHDA, CDR2 SQIVND (reference sequence). CDR3: CASSISPISQNEAFF. Written as DNA, the CDR3 is TGTGCCAGTAGTATATCCCCAATTTCTCAGAATGAAGCTTTCTTT.

The V call is TRBV7-6, the J call TRBJ2-1, with D tentatively TRBD2 (5 bases). Between the trimmed V and J ends, which lost 5 bases and 0 bases, there was a span of 14 bases. Germline V gene data show CDR1 as SGHVS and CDR2 as FNYEAQ. The CDR3 is 16 amino acids. Written as DNA, the CDR3 is TGTGCCAGCAGCCTAATACGAGGGCCCTCCTACAATGAGCAGTTCTTC. It is translated as CASSLIRGPSYNEQFF.

The chain links TRBV4-1 to TRBJ2-1; D remains ambiguous. V was clipped by 4 bases and J by 3 bases, with 13 bases between them. CDR1 and CDR2 from the germline V gene are MGHRA and YSYEKL. The length of the CDR3 is 15 residues. The CDR3 coding sequence is TGCGCCAGCAGCCGAAGGCCGGATTTCTACAATGAGCAGTTCTTC. As protein: CASSRRPDFYNEQFF.

This clone is a singleton in its sample. The genes are TRBV4-3 and TRBJ1-6; unclear D gene. This CDR3 is 13 amino acids long. Germline CDR1 reads LGHNA; CDR2 reads YSLEER. V lost 0 bases to trimming and J lost 10 bases, with 7 bases between them. CDR3 protein: CASSQEVGSPLHF. DNA of the CDR3: TGCGCCAGCAGCCAAGAGGTAGGATCACCCCTCCACTTT.

The chain couples TRBV5-4 to TRBJ2-7, with TRBD2 identical over 11 bases. CDR3 size: 15 residues. CDR1 is SGHNT and CDR2 is YYREEE in the germline V gene (reference sequence). V lost 4 bases to trimming and J lost 4 bases; unmatched junction nucleotides: 7. The CDR3 bases are TGTGCCAGCAGCAGCATTACTAGCGGGAGTTACGAGCAGTACTTC. Its protein is CASSSITSGSYEQYF.

This rearrangement joins TRBV19 to TRBJ2-7, with D perhaps assigned TRBD1 or TRBD2 (5 bases each). V was trimmed by 3 bases and J by 7 bases, leaving 7 bases between them. The CDR3 totals 11 residues. Per germline, CDR1 LNHDA and CDR2 SQIVND (reference sequence). Written as DNA, the CDR3 is TGTGCCAGTAGTATGGGGGAAGAGCAGTACTTC. Protein product: CASSMGEEQYF. The full variable domain, completed using reference TRBV19 and TRBJ2-7, is DGGITQSPKYLFRKEGQNVTLSCEQNLNHDAMYWYRQDPGQGLRLIYYSQIVNDFQKGDIAEGYSVSREKKESFPLTVTSAQKNPTAFYLCASSMGEEQYFGPGTRLTVT.

V and J are TRBV11-2 and TRBJ2-7; tentative D call: TRBD1 (6 bases). V was cut by 4 bases and J by 4 bases, with 14 bases left in between. The CDR3 has 14 amino acids. Germline V gene lookup returns CDR1 SGHAT and CDR2 FQNNGV. The CDR3 DNA sequence: TGTGCCAGCAGCTCGGCAGGGGTCTCTTACGAGCAGTACTTC. Amino acids: CASSSAGVSYEQYF. The complete variable domain, with remaining parts taken from reference TRBV11-2 and TRBJ2-7, reads EAGVAQSPRYKIIEKRQSVAFWCNPISGHATLYWYQQILGQGPKLLIQFQNNGVVDDSQLPKDRFSAERLKGVDSTLKIQPAKLEDSAVYLCASSSAGVSYEQYFGPGTRLTVT.

This chain joins TRBV5-6 and TRBJ2-7; 8 bases agree with TRBD2. The V segment lost 9 bases and the J segment 1 base; nucleotides outside the gene matches: 12. The CDR3 loop spans 15 amino acids. Germline CDR1 SGHDT, CDR2 YYEEEE. The CDR3 DNA is TGTGCCACGCAATTAAGAGCGGGAGAGTCCTACGAGCAGTACTTC. It codes for CATQLRAGESYEQYF.

The count of this clone is one. V is TRBV4-1 and J is TRBJ2-4; the D is unclear. The CDR3 contains 13 residues. CDR1 is MGHRA and CDR2 is YSYEKL in the germline V gene. Trimming removed 3 bases from V and 8 bases from J, with 11 bases in between. The CDR3 reads CASSHPELYIQYF. DNA for the CDR3: TGCGCCAGCAGCCACCCTGAGCTCTACATTCAGTACTTC.

The chain has TRBV7-9 and TRBJ2-6, with D unresolved. The V end was cut by 5 bases, the J end by 2 bases, with 7 bases between. Germline V gene data show CDR1 as SEHNR and CDR2 as FQNEAQ (reference sequence). This CDR3 contains 14 residues. CDR3 coding DNA: TGTGCCAGCAGCGCTCGGGCTGGGGCCAACGTCCTGACTTTC. It codes for CASSARAGANVLTF.

The rearrangement links TRBV21-1 to TRBJ1-2. TRBV21-1 is shown as a pseudogene. The CDR3 extends over 12 amino acids. This CDR3 is CASSRGNYGYTF. The CDR3, as DNA: TGTGCCAGCAGCAGGGGTAACTATGGCTACACCTTC.

This chain connects TRBV9 to TRBJ1-6; D possibly corresponds to TRBD1 (5 bases). Per germline, CDR1 SGDLS and CDR2 YYNGEE. V dropped 0 bases and J dropped 8 bases, with 15 bases sitting between them. The CDR3 has 16 residues. The CDR3 spells CASSVGPLIGDSPLHF. CDR3 nucleotide sequence: TGTGCCAGCAGCGTAGGCCCCTTAATAGGGGATTCACCCCTCCACTTT.

This chain joins TRBV9 and TRBJ1-1, with 7 positions matching TRBD1. CDR1 and CDR2 (germline): SGDLS, YYNGEE. V gave up 0 bases and J gave up 4 bases; unmatched junction bases: 3. The CDR3 covers 14 residues. CDR3 sequence: CASSVGDRFTEAFF. CDR3 sequence (DNA): TGTGCCAGCAGCGTAGGGGACAGATTCACTGAAGCTTTCTTT.

CDR3 DNA: TGTGCCAGCAGCTTGGCGGCCTCCTACGAGCAGTACTTC. As protein: CASSLAASYEQYF. V usage is TRBV5-5 and J usage is TRBJ2-7, with D unresolved. The V gene's germline CDR1 is SGHKS and CDR2 YYEKEE (reference sequence). V dropped 0 bases and J dropped 0 bases, with 4 bases sitting between them. The CDR3 runs to 13 residues.

The chain employs TRBV11-3 and TRBJ2-1; 13 bases line up with TRBD2. CDR1 is SGHNT, CDR2 YENEEA, per germline. The CDR3 spans 17 residues. Trimming at V came to 5 bases and at J to 1 base, leaving 5 bases not matched to a gene. The chain's CDR3 is CASSTGTSGISYNEQFF. CDR3 sequence (DNA): TGTGCCAGCAGCACAGGGACTAGCGGGATTTCCTACAATGAGCAGTTCTTC.

The V gene is TRBV5-1, the J gene TRBJ2-2; D perhaps matches TRBD1 (6 bases). CDR3 length equals 15 residues. V lost 4 bases and J lost 5, with 15 bases in between. The V gene's germline CDR1 is SGHRS and CDR2 YFSETQ. The CDR3 loop reads CASSRTAPDTGELFF. The DNA for the CDR3 is TGCGCCAGCAGCCGGACAGCCCCGGATACCGGGGAGCTGTTTTTT. Full variable domain (rest looked up from reference TRBV5-1 and TRBJ2-2): KAGVTQTPRYLIKTRGQQVTLSCSPISGHRSVSWYQQTPGQGLQFLFEYFSETQRNKGNFPGRFSGRQFSNSRSEMNVSTLELGDSALYLCASSRTAPDTGELFFGEGSRLTVL.

The chain uses TRBV4-1 and TRBJ1-1; possibly TRBD1 for D (5 bases). CDR1 and CDR2 (germline): MGHRA, YSYEKL. This CDR3 comprises 14 residues. The V gene lost 2 bases and the J gene lost 1 base, with 8 bases spanning the gap. The CDR3 DNA reads as TGCGCCAGCAGCCAACGGGGCTCGAACACTGAAGCTTTCTTT. Its translation is CASSQRGSNTEAFF.

The chain links TRBV10-3 to TRBJ2-5, with a possible D match to TRBD1 (5 bases). The CDR3 runs 15 residues. The germline CDR1 and CDR2 sequences are ENHRY and SYGVKD. The V end lost 4 bases, the J end lost 3 bases, and 15 bases lay between the germline ends. DNA of the CDR3: TGTGCCATCAGTGTATTCCCGGACACCAAAGAGACCCAGTACTTC. Translation: CAISVFPDTKETQYF.

The chain joins TRBV21-1 to TRBJ2-1. TRBV21-1 is classified as a pseudogene. There are 17 residues in the CDR3. This CDR3 reads CASSRTLGKSSYNEQFF. The CDR3 DNA follows: TGTGCCAGCAGCAGGACACTCGGGAAAAGCTCCTACAATGAGCAGTTCTTC.

This chain uses TRBV9 with TRBJ1-6; weak D call: TRBD1 (6 bases). The CDR3 sequence is 15 residues long. V dropped 3 bases and J dropped 7 bases, with 14 bases sitting between them. CDR1 and CDR2 (germline): SGDLS, YYNGEE. CDR3 loop: CASSARDTANSPLHF. CDR3 DNA: TGTGCCAGCAGCGCCCGGGACACCGCAAATTCACCCCTCCACTTT.